This TCR beta chain was retrieved from a study of sequential checkpoint blockade in melanoma. Study-wide background: Arm A got nivolumab then ipilimumab; arm B the reverse, 1:1. DNA from 85 to 95 pretreatment tumor samples underwent TCRβ immunosequencing. Matched biopsies came pretreatment and at week 13 for 20 to 25 patients.

The CDR3 consists of 15 residues. The germline V gene encodes CDR1 LNHNV and CDR2 YYDKDF (reference sequence). With 4 bases removed from V and 2 bases from J, the gap between germline ends came to 11 bases. The treatment here: randomized to nivolumab then ipilimumab (arm A) or the reverse (arm B). The protocol was immunoSEQ multiplex PCR, while the TCRdb copy is restricted to in-frame clones and leaves out a portion. The data hold thousands of clones, with roughly a quarter observed a single time. This chain connects TRBV15 to TRBJ2-2; possibly TRBD1 for D (6 bases). The clonotype was recovered from a human donor with melanoma. Sample: tumor tissue (inferred from file names), taken from a patient given nivolumab and ipilimumab in sequence. CDR3 sequence reads: CATSMGTLNTGELFF. CDR3 DNA sequence: TGTGCCACCAGCATGGGGACATTAAACACCGGGGAGCTGTTTTTT.